This T cell receptor (beta chain) appears in the sequencing data of a study of cytomegalovirus exposure and HLA in healthy donors. The study, taken as a whole, reports: A missense DCLRE1C variant was associated with V- and J-gene trimming of TCR beta chains in a later analysis, and an independent cohort replicated the association.

Researchers ran the PCR with 60 Vbeta and 13 Jbeta primers. Repertoires were generated with immunoSEQ multiplex PCR, while TCRdb's copy carries only in-frame clones and drops some. The sample contains more than 150,000 clones, approximately 79% of which appear only once. The CDR3 is made up of 12 amino acids. Germline loops: CDR1 SNHLY, CDR2 FYNNEI. V dropped 3 bases and J dropped 14; count of bases not matched to a gene: 7. Details on this clone: What it recognizes is unknown.

It was healthy bone marrow donors who served as donors. The chain combines TRBV2 with TRBJ2-3; 8 nucleotides match TRBD1. Input material: PBMCs. The TCR was taken from a man aged 45-65 years in good health and CMV-seropositive. CDR3 in DNA: TGTGCCAGCAGTGAGGACAGGGCGGGGATGTATTTT. Translation: CASSEDRAGMYF.